The 15 T cell receptor beta chains reported below all come from one sample, sequenced in a study of regulatory T cells in long-lasting Graves disease. Libraries of TCR beta came from iRepertoire HTBI primers plus Arm-PCR of CDR3 regions. TCRdb re-analysed the multiplex PCR reads in MiXCR, keeping a single row per CDR3 protein. The table lists 400,000 to 500,000 distinct CDR3 sequences, around 23% of them singletons, with over 11% in the top ten. Time point of the sample: persistent/refractory GD, antithyroid drugs over 5 years with positive TRAb. From PBMCs, RNA was extracted and then used to make the TCR library. Here the sequenced sample was peripheral blood mononuclear cells (PBMCs), taken when the disease was refractory, from a patient treated with antithyroid drugs. These receptors were collected from a female donor with Graves disease.

This clonotype was detected ten times or more. CDR3 nucleotides: TGCAGTGCTGGTAGTAGCAATCAGCCCCAGCATTTT. Translation: CSAGSSNQPQHF. The chain recombines TRBV20-1 with TRBJ1-5; the D is unclear. The germline gives CDR1 DFQATT, CDR2 SNEGSKA (reference sequence). The V gene lost 5 bases and the J gene lost 0 bases, with 5 bases spanning the gap. The length of the CDR3 is 12 residues.

This clonotype was found many times. The chain has TRBV28 and TRBJ1-4; 7 bases agree with TRBD1. Germline V gene data show CDR1 as MDHEN and CDR2 as SYDVKM. The CDR3 is 16 residues long. Trimming at V came to 1 base and at J to 9 bases, leaving 11 bases not matched to a gene. The CDR3 DNA is TGTGCCAGCAGTTTATCCCTCGGGACAGCCTCACAAAAACTGTTTTTT. Its protein product is CASSLSLGTASQKLFF.

As to this clonotype: A read error may account for a junction end that differs from germline. V usage is TRBV7-3 and J usage is TRBJ2-2; TRBD2 is a possible D gene (5 bases). From germline, CDR1 is SGHTA and CDR2 FQGTGA. The CDR3 has 15 residues. CDR3 in amino acids: CASSAKLGNTGKLFF. Written as DNA, the CDR3 is TGTGCCAGCAGCGCTAAACTAGGGAACACCGGGAAGCTGTTTTTT.

This clonotype came up a few times. The chain combines TRBV6-5 with TRBJ2-7; 9 bases are shared with TRBD2. The germline gives CDR1 MNHEY, CDR2 SVGAGI. Trimming at V came to 4 bases and at J to 6 bases, leaving 10 bases not matched to a gene. The CDR3 totals 15 residues. The CDR3 nucleotides are TGTGCCAGCAGTTTCGGTGGCGGGAGGGCCGCCGAGCAGTACTTC. Encoded protein: CASSFGGGRAAEQYF.

Concerning this clonotype itself: A single base separates this from a much larger clone, so it may be a read error. The chain carries TRBV9 and TRBJ2-5, with D perhaps TRBD1 or TRBD2 (5 bases each). CDR1 and CDR2 from the germline V gene are SGDLS and YYNGEE. The CDR3 loop spans 14 amino acids. The CDR3 bases are TGTGTCAGCAGCGGTGACTGGGGGATAGGGACCCAGTACTTC. It specifies CVSSGDWGIGTQYF.

CDR3: CASSSRDYGYTF. As DNA, the CDR3 is TGTGCCAGCAGCTCCCGGGACTATGGCTACACCTTC. This rearrangement joins TRBV7-6 to TRBJ1-2; D remains ambiguous. CDR3 length equals 12 residues. In germline, CDR1 is SGHVS, CDR2 FNYEAQ. V lost 4 bases to trimming and J lost 3 bases, with 6 bases between them.

This clonotype was recorded many times. The chain has TRBV28 and TRBJ2-7; D is tentatively TRBD1 or TRBD2 (5 bases each). The CDR3 consists of 15 residues. Trimming cost V 5 bases and J 5 bases, with 19 bases left between them. CDR1 and CDR2 from the germline V gene are MDHEN and SYDVKM. Here the CDR3 reads CASSPGTSSTDEQYF. DNA for the CDR3: TGTGCCAGCAGTCCAGGGACCTCCAGCACGGACGAGCAGTACTTC.

This clonotype has just a few counts. The V gene is TRBV18, the J gene TRBJ2-7, with D unresolved. This CDR3 contains 13 residues. The V end was cut by 4 bases, the J end by 4 bases, with 11 bases between. Germline V gene sequence: CDR1 KGHSH, CDR2 LQKENI. In DNA, the CDR3 is TGTGCCAGCTCACAGACATCGTGGTACGAGCAGTACTTC. The encoded protein is CASSQTSWYEQYF.

This clonotype was recorded at least ten times. The V call is TRBV11-3, the J call TRBJ2-5; 7 bases are shared with TRBD2. CDR1 and CDR2 (germline): SGHNT, YENEEA. Trimming cost V 5 bases and J 5 bases; bases outside gene matches: 8. The CDR3 has 14 residues. Written as DNA, the CDR3 is TGTGCCAGCAGCCCAGAGGGGAGGGCGGAGACCCAGTACTTC. This gives the protein CASSPEGRAETQYF.

The chain joins TRBV18 to TRBJ2-5, with D uncertain. Germline CDR1 and CDR2: KGHSH and LQKENI. Trimming shortened V by 2 bases and J by 3 bases, and 7 bases separated the two germline ends. The CDR3 is made up of 13 amino acids. DNA for the CDR3: TGTGCCAGCTCACCAATTCCGGAAGAGACCCAGTACTTC. This codes for CASSPIPEETQYF.

This clonotype has at least ten counts. The chain uses TRBV28 and TRBJ1-4; D remains ambiguous. V shed 4 bases and J shed 8 bases, with 11 bases lying between them. Germline CDR1 is MDHEN and CDR2 is SYDVKM. The CDR3 runs to 13 residues. The CDR3: CASSSPAEEKLFF. CDR3 sequence (DNA): TGTGCCAGCAGTTCCCCGGCGGAGGAAAAACTGTTTTTT. The full variable domain, completed using reference TRBV28 and TRBJ1-4, is DVKVTQSSRYLVKRTGEKVFLECVQDMDHENMFWYRQDPGLGLRLIYFSYDVKMKEKGDIPEGYSVSREKKERFSLILESASTNQTSMYLCASSSPAEEKLFFGSGTQLSVL.

The V gene is TRBV7-2, the J gene TRBJ2-7; 12 bases are a match to TRBD2. V lost 5 bases to trimming and J lost 1 base; unmatched junction nucleotides: 3. Per germline, CDR1 SGHTA and CDR2 FQGNSA. This CDR3 is 15 amino acids long. The CDR3 region has the DNA TGTGCCAGCAGCAACGGACTAGCGGGATCCTACGAGCAGTACTTC. Protein: CASSNGLAGSYEQYF. The whole variable domain, remainder taken from reference TRBV7-2 and TRBJ2-7, is GAGVSQSPSNKVTEKGKDVELRCDPISGHTALYWYRQSLGQGLEFLIYFQGNSAPDKSGLPSDRFSAERTGGSVSTLTIQRTQQEDSAVYLCASSNGLAGSYEQYFGPGTRLTVT.

A few counts support this clonotype. V is TRBV27 and J is TRBJ2-7; D tentatively fits TRBD1 or TRBD2 (5 bases each). V was pared by 5 bases and J by 5 bases, with 16 bases between. This CDR3 has 14 amino acids. The V gene's germline CDR1 is MNHEY and CDR2 SMNVEV (reference sequence). The CDR3 protein is CASSTRLPGNEQYF. For the CDR3, the DNA is TGTGCCAGCAGTACTAGACTGCCAGGGAACGAGCAGTACTTC.

This clonotype was detected ten times or more. The genes are TRBV20-1 and TRBJ2-7; D is undetermined. The CDR3 length is 13 residues. Trimming left V 0 bases short and J 5 bases short, with 11 bases between. Germline loops: CDR1 DFQATT, CDR2 SNEGSKA (reference sequence). In nucleotides, the CDR3 is TGCAGTGCTAGAGAGGGTTCCGGCGACGAGCAGTACTTC. Protein: CSAREGSGDEQYF.

The chain is built from TRBV19 and TRBJ1-2; D not certain. This CDR3 has 14 amino acids. Germline lookup yields CDR1 LNHDA and CDR2 SQIVND (reference sequence). The ends were cut back, 3 bases at V and 0 bases at J, with 8 bases in the middle. CDR3 protein: CASSMGLANYGYTF. CDR3 nucleotide sequence: TGTGCCAGTAGTATGGGCCTAGCTAACTATGGCTACACCTTC. The full variable domain, rest sourced from reference TRBV19 and TRBJ1-2, is DGGITQSPKYLFRKEGQNVTLSCEQNLNHDAMYWYRQDPGQGLRLIYYSQIVNDFQKGDIAEGYSVSREKKESFPLTVTSAQKNPTAFYLCASSMGLANYGYTFGSGTRLTVV.